This T cell receptor (beta chain) was sequenced during a study of cytomegalovirus exposure and HLA in healthy donors. 13 Jbeta primers and 60 Vbeta primers were used for the PCR. The repertoire was sequenced with immunoSEQ multiplex PCR; TCRdb's copy has only in-frame clones and lacks some. The sample holds approximately 100,000 clones, approximately 80% seen once. The germline V and J ends were trimmed by 7 bases and 1 base, with 14 bases remaining between them. The CDR3 covers 15 residues. CDR1 is MDHEN and CDR2 is SYDVKM in the germline V gene. The study's findings and limits: There were several of the most significant clusters that appeared linked to common viral pathogens in a later analysis.

This clone turned up a few times. Its antigen remains unidentified. The genes are TRBV28 and TRBJ1-5; a possible D gene is TRBD1 (6 bases). The material sequenced was PBMCs. The sequence derives from a man aged 35-49 years in good health and CMV-seropositive. DNA for the CDR3: TGTGCCAGCACCTACCGAAGGGGGAGCAATCAGCCCCAGCATTTT. Protein sequence: CASTYRRGSNQPQHF.